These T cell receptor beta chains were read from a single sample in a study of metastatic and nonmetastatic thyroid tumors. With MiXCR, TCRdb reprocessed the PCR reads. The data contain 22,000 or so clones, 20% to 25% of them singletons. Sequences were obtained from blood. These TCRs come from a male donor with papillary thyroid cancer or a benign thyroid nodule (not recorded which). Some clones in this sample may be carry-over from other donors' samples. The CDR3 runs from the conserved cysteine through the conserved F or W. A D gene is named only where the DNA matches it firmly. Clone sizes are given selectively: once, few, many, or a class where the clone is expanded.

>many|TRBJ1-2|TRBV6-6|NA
CASSYTDGTGGTF
TGTGCCAGCAGTTACACAGATGGGACTGGGGGGACCTTC
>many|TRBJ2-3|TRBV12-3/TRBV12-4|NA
CASSRDLADTQYF
TGTGCCAGCAGCCGGGACTTAGCAGATACGCAGTATTTT
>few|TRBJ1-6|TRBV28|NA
CASSFSGGAGALHF
TGTGCCAGCAGTTTTAGCGGCGGGGCCGGGGCCCTCCACTTT
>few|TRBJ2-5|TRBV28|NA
CASSLMRYQETQYF
TGTGCCAGCAGTTTAATGCGATACCAAGAGACCCAGTACTTC
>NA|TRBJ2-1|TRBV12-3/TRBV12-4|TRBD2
CASSLTPSGSFASYNEQFF
TGTGCCAGCAGTTTAACCCCTAGCGGGAGTTTTGCGTCCTACAATGAGCAGTTCTTC
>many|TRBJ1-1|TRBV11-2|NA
CASSLVQGQFEAFF
TGTGCCAGCAGCTTAGTACAAGGACAGTTTGAAGCTTTCTTT
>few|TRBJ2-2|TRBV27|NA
CASSFGGTGGELFF
TGTGCCAGCAGTTTCGGGGGCACCGGCGGGGAGCTGTTTTTT
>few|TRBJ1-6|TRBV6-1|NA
CATHWGRIPHSPLHF
TGTGCCACCCATTGGGGGCGCATCCCCCACTCACCCCTCCACTTT
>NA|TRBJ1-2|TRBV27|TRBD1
CASSPSSTGANYGYTF
TGTGCCAGCAGTCCCTCCTCGACAGGGGCCAACTATGGCTACACCTTC
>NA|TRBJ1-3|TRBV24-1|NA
CATSDTIGDTIYF
TGTGCCACCAGTGATACTATTGGGGACACCATATATTTT
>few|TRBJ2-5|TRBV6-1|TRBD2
CASSQREGQETQYF
TGTGCCAGCAGTCAGCGGGAGGGCCAAGAGACCCAGTACTTC
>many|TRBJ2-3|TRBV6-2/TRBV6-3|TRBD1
CASSRDPGQGTDTQYF
TGTGCCAGCAGCAGAGACCCGGGACAGGGGACAGATACGCAGTATTTT
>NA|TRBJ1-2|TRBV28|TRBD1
CASSSSPGTGFGYGYTF
TGTGCCAGCAGTTCGTCCCCCGGGACAGGGTTCGGCTATGGCTACACCTTC
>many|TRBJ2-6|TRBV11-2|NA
CASSQGTVLSGANVLTF
TGTGCCAGCAGCCAGGGTACGGTACTCTCTGGGGCCAACGTCCTGACTTTC
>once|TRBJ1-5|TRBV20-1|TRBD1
CSARPTGTGVQPQHF
TGCAGTGCTAGACCGACCGGGACAGGGGTCCAGCCCCAGCATTTT
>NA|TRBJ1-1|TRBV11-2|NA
CASSLEGFGTEAFF
TGTGCCAGCAGCTTAGAAGGTTTTGGCACTGAAGCTTTCTTT
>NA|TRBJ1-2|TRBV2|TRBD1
CASGQGYGYTF
TGTGCCAGCGGACAGGGCTATGGCTACACCTTC
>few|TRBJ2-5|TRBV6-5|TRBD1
CASSLWSGGGETQYF
TGTGCCAGCAGTTTATGGTCAGGGGGCGGAGAGACCCAGTACTTC
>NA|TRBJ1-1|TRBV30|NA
CAWSVRWAGVSEAFF
TGTGCCTGGAGTGTAAGATGGGCAGGGGTGAGTGAAGCTTTCTTT
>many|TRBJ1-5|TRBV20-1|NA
CSATAPIGQPQHF
TGCAGTGCTACCGCCCCTATAGGACAGCCCCAGCATTTT
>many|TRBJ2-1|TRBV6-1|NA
CASSDGQNNEQFF
TGTGCCAGCAGTGACGGACAGAACAATGAGCAGTTCTTC
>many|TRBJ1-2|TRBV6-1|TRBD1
CASSEAGTGGHGYTF
TGTGCCAGCAGTGAAGCTGGGACAGGGGGTCATGGCTACACCTTC
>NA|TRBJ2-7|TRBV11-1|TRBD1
CASSLGGDRGSYEQYF
TGTGCCAGCAGCTTAGGCGGGGACAGGGGCTCCTACGAGCAGTACTTC
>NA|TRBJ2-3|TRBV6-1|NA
CASSEAASGADTQYF
TGTGCCAGCAGTGAAGCGGCATCGGGCGCAGATACGCAGTATTTT
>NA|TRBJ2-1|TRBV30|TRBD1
CAWSAGTGSHNEQFF
TGTGCCTGGAGTGCAGGGACAGGGAGCCACAATGAGCAGTTCTTC
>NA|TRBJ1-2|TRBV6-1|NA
CASSWSLRLTDGYTF
TGTGCCAGCAGTTGGAGCCTTAGGCTCACGGATGGCTACACCTTC
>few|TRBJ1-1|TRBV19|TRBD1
CASSPRDRYEAFF
TGTGCCAGTAGTCCCCGGGACAGGTACGAAGCTTTCTTT
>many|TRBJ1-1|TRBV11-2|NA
CASSLGEGTEAFF
TGTGCCAGCAGCTTAGGGGAGGGCACTGAAGCTTTCTTT
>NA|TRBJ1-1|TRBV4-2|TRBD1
CASSPHRGGQGVAEAFF
TGTGCCAGCAGCCCGCACCGAGGGGGACAGGGGGTCGCTGAAGCTTTCTTT
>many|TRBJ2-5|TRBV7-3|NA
CASSLQSQETQYF
TGTGCCAGCAGCTTACAAAGTCAAGAGACCCAGTACTTC
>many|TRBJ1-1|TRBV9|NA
CASSVEEGVNTEAFF
TGTGCCAGCAGCGTAGAGGAAGGGGTGAACACTGAAGCTTTCTTT
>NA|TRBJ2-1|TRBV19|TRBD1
CASNKGQEIYNEQFF
TGTGCCAGTAATAAGGGACAGGAAATCTACAATGAGCAGTTCTTC
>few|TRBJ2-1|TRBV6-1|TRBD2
CASTPLAGAPEQFF
TGTGCCAGCACCCCACTAGCGGGAGCACCTGAGCAGTTCTTC
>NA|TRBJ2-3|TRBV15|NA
CATSRDEVVAYSTDTQYF
TGTGCCACCAGCAGAGATGAGGTTGTGGCCTATAGCACAGATACGCAGTATTTT
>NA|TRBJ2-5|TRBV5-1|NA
CASSLGSLGAETQYF
TGCGCCAGCAGCTTGGGGAGCCTCGGGGCAGAGACCCAGTACTTC
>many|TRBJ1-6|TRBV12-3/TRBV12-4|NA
CASRSTGYNSPLHF
TGTGCCAGCAGATCGACAGGATATAATTCACCCCTCCACTTT
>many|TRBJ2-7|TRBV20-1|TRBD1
CSAEGDRGEYEQYF
TGCAGTGCTGAGGGTGACAGGGGCGAGTACGAGCAGTACTTC
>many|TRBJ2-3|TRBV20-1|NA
CSGNDQGTDTQYF
TGCAGTGGCAACGATCAGGGCACAGATACGCAGTATTTT
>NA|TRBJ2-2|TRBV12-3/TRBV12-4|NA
CASSDSNTGELFF
TGTGCCAGCAGCGACAGTAACACCGGGGAGCTGTTTTTT
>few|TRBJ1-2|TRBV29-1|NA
CSVDETGYGYTF
TGCAGCGTTGATGAGACGGGCTATGGCTACACCTTC
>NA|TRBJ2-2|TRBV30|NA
CAWSVGAGELFF
TGTGCCTGGAGTGTAGGCGCCGGGGAGCTGTTTTTT
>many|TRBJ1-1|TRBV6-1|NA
CASRSGDLDTEAFF
TGTGCCAGTAGGTCGGGGGACTTGGACACTGAAGCTTTCTTT
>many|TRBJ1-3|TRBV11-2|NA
CASSLGQTGNTIYF
TGTGCCAGCAGCTTAGGACAGACTGGAAACACCATATATTTT
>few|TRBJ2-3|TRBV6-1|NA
CASSPRRASTDTQYF
TGTGCCAGCAGCCCCCGGCGAGCTAGCACAGATACGCAGTATTTT
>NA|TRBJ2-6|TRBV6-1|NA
CASRAAFSGANVLTF
TGTGCCAGCAGGGCGGCTTTCTCTGGGGCCAACGTCCTGACTTTC
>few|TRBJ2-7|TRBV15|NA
CATSPLVGTHEQYF
TGTGCCACCAGCCCACTAGTGGGGACCCACGAGCAGTACTTC
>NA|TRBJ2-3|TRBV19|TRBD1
CASRGDSGTDTQYF
TGTGCCAGTAGAGGGGACAGCGGAACAGATACGCAGTATTTT
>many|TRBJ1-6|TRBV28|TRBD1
CASSLDRESPLHF
TGTGCCAGCAGTTTAGACAGGGAATCACCCCTCCACTTT
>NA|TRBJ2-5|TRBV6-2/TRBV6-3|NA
CASSYSETQYF
TGTGCCAGCAGTTACTCGGAGACCCAGTACTTC
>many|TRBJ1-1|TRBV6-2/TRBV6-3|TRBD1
CASSPRGANTEAFF
TGTGCCAGCAGCCCCAGGGGGGCGAACACTGAAGCTTTCTTT
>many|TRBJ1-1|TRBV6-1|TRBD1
CASSENTGGNTEAFF
TGTGCCAGCAGTGAAAACACAGGGGGAAACACTGAAGCTTTCTTT
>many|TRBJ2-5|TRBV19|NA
CASSILTDQETQYF
TGTGCCAGTAGTATTTTGACGGACCAAGAGACCCAGTACTTC
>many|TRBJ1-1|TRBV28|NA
CASSPGAGPYTEAFF
TGTGCCAGCAGCCCAGGGGCTGGACCTTACACTGAAGCTTTCTTT
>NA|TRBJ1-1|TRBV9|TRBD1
CASSVDPTGAEAFF
TGTGCCAGCAGCGTAGACCCGACAGGGGCTGAAGCTTTCTTT
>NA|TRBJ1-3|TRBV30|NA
CAWSVGEVQASGNTIYF
TGTGCCTGGAGTGTAGGGGAGGTCCAAGCCTCTGGAAACACCATATATTTT
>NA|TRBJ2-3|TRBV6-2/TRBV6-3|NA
CASRGGETATDTQYF
TGTGCCAGCAGGGGGGGCGAGACAGCCACAGATACGCAGTATTTT
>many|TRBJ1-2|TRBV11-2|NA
CASSTLWETFYGYTF
TGTGCCAGCAGCACACTCTGGGAGACCTTCTATGGCTACACCTTC
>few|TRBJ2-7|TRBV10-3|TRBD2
CAIKVTSGTPPTYEQYF
TGTGCCATCAAAGTGACTAGCGGGACCCCTCCGACCTACGAGCAGTACTTC
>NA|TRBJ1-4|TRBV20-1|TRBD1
CSARDWTGDEKLFF
TGCAGTGCTAGAGATTGGACAGGGGATGAAAAACTGTTTTTT
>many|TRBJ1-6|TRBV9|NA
CASSEANSPLHF
TGTGCCAGCAGCGAGGCCAATTCACCCCTCCACTTT